This entry concerns a single TCR beta chain. Authors' methods: Estimation of nucleated cell counts relied on the amplification of reference gene primers. Here immunoSEQ multiplex PCR was the method, and the copy in TCRdb shows in-frame clones only, minus some. V and J calls plus clone size are reproduced from that table; the DNA served to infer D and trimming. The sample includes about 230,000 clones, 75% to 90% seen only once; the top ten take 27%. The source of the sample is a study of blood T cell repertoires in COVID-19. Study summary: Samples of COVID-19 (acute and convalescent) were obtained from the United States, Italy and Spain. PBMCs, B-cell-depleted T cells, or T cells provided the cDNA or gDNA that made up the material.

The germline gives CDR1 LNHNV, CDR2 YYDKDF (reference sequence). V shed 5 bases and J shed 5 bases, with 18 bases lying between them. The CDR3 has 15 residues. The chain recombines TRBV15 with TRBJ1-1, with D possibly TRBD1 on 5 matching bases. Sequencing input: peripheral blood. The source of this sequence is a man between 40 and 49 years old with acute or convalescent COVID-19. CDR3 amino acids: CATSQEQQGWTEAFF. The CDR3 nucleotides read TGTGCCACCAGCCAGGAGCAGCAGGGATGGACTGAAGCTTTCTTT.